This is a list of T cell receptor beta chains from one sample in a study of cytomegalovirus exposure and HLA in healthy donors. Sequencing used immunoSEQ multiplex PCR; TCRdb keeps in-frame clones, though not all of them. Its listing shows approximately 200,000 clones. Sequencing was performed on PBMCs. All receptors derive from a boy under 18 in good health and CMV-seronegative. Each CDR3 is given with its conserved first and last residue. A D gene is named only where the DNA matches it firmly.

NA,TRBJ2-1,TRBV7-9,CASKPPERGWGNNEQFF,TGTGCCAGCAAGCCACCCGAACGGGGGTGGGGAAACAATGAGCAGTTCTTC
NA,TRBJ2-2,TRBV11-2,CASSSTSSGELFF,TGTGCCAGCAGCTCGACTAGTTCCGGGGAGCTGTTTTTT
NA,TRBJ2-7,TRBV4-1,CASSQDAREPYEQYF,TGCGCCAGCAGCCAAGATGCCCGTGAGCCCTACGAGCAGTACTTC
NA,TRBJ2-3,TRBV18,CASSEGLSDTQYF,TGTGCCAGCTCAGAAGGACTGTCAGATACGCAGTATTTT
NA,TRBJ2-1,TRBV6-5,CASSFDTRPYNEQFF,TGTGCCAGCAGCTTTGACACCCGGCCATACAATGAGCAGTTCTTC
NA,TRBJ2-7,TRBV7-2,CASSSRGEQYF,TGTGCCAGCAGCTCCCGGGGGGAGCAGTACTTC
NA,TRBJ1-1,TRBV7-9,CASSPRTGRGDTEAFF,TGTGCCAGCAGCCCCCGAACAGGGAGGGGAGACACTGAAGCTTTCTTT
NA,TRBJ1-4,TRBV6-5,CATTPQGGREKLFF,TGTGCCACGACCCCCCAAGGAGGGCGAGAAAAACTGTTTTTT
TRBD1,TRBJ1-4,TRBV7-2,CASSLGTGASESNEKLFF,TGTGCCAGCAGCCTCGGGACAGGCGCCAGCGAGTCTAATGAAAAACTGTTTTTT
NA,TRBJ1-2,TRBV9,CASSVTDYGYTF,TGTGCCAGCAGCGTAACAGACTATGGCTACACCTTC
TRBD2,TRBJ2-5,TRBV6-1,CASSELAGGPGDF,TGTGCCAGCAGTGAACTAGCGGGGGGGCCTGGGGACTTC
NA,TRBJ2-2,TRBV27,CASKGQMNTGELFF,TGTGCCAGCAAAGGACAGATGAACACCGGGGAGCTGTTTTTT
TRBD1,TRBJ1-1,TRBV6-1,CASSEWQGVMNTEAFF,TGTGCCAGCAGTGAGTGGCAGGGGGTAATGAACACTGAAGCTTTCTTT
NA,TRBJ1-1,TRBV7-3,CASSYTRNTEAFF,TGTGCCAGCAGCTATACTAGGAACACTGAAGCTTTCTTT
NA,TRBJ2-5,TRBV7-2,CASSSSWTIGETQYF,TGTGCCAGCAGCTCCAGTTGGACTATCGGCGAGACCCAGTACTTC
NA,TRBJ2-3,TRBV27,CASGGDVWKRDTQYF,TGTGCCAGCGGAGGGGACGTGTGGAAGAGGGATACGCAGTATTTT
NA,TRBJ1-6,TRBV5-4,CASSSRDSPLHF,TGTGCCAGCAGCTCGAGAGATTCACCCCTCCACTTT
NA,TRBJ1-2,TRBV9,CASSEALGADGYGYTF,TGTGCCAGCAGCGAAGCTTTAGGGGCCGACGGGTATGGCTACACCTTC
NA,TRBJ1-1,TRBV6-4,CASSDRRGTEAFF,TGTGCCAGCAGTGACAGACGGGGGACTGAAGCTTTCTTT
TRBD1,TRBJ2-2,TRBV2,CASSEDRAELFF,TGTGCCAGCAGTGAGGACAGGGCAGAGCTGTTTTTT
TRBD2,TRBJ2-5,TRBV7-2,CASSQGAGDHQETQYF,TGTGCCAGCAGCCAAGGAGCGGGGGACCACCAAGAGACCCAGTACTTC
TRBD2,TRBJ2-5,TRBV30,CAWSLGLAALQETQYF,TGTGCCTGGAGTCTGGGTCTAGCGGCCCTTCAAGAGACCCAGTACTTC
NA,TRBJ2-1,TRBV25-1,CASSVGGRWQFF,TGTGCCAGCAGTGTGGGAGGTAGGTGGCAGTTCTTC